A single sample is the source of the 18 T cell receptor beta chains below, sequenced in a study of CD8 T cells in Susac syndrome. Random-hexamer reverse transcription was applied to roughly 0.45 to 1 ug RNA. TCRdb fed the immunoSEQ multiplex PCR reads into MiXCR, producing one record per CDR3 protein. This sample has approximately 220,000 distinct CDR3 sequences, with roughly nine tenths found just once. Sequenced input: CD8+ T cells from PBMCs. Receptors were obtained from a human donor with multiple sclerosis.

The V call is TRBV4-3, the J call TRBJ2-6; 9 bases line up with TRBD1. Trimming at V came to 3 bases and at J to 0 bases, leaving 6 bases not matched to a gene. CDR1 LGHNA and CDR2 YSLEER come from the germline V gene. The CDR3 consists of 18 residues. CDR3 DNA: TGCGCCAGCAGCCAGGACAGGGGTGTCCGCTCTGGGGCCAACGTCCTGACTTTC. Translated: CASSQDRGVRSGANVLTF.

V gene TRBV11-2 combines with J gene TRBJ2-5; TRBD2 aligns across 7 bases. Trimming took 4 bases from V and 5 from J; bases not matched to a gene: 10. This CDR3 comprises 15 residues. Germline V CDR1 and CDR2: SGHAT, FQNNGV. CDR3 loop: CASSYLVGGGETQYF. In nucleotides, the CDR3 is TGTGCCAGCAGCTACCTCGTGGGCGGGGGTGAGACCCAGTACTTC.

This chain joins TRBV30 and TRBJ2-2; D remains unclear. Germline CDR1 reads GTSNPN; CDR2 reads SVGIG (reference sequence). The CDR3 is made up of 14 amino acids. The CDR3 here is CAGSGVNPTGELFF. The CDR3 DNA follows: TGTGCGGGCTCAGGCGTGAATCCCACCGGGGAGCTGTTTTTT.

The chain links TRBV19 to TRBJ2-1, with unresolved D. The CDR3 spans 16 residues. Trimming stripped 0 bases from V and 3 bases from J, with 12 bases between. Germline V gene lookup returns CDR1 LNHDA and CDR2 SQIVND (reference sequence). The CDR3, as DNA: TGTGCCAGTAGTATAGATTTCGACTCTAGCTACAATGAGCAGTTCTTC. Encoded protein: CASSIDFDSSYNEQFF.

Written as DNA, the CDR3 is TGTGCCAGCAGCTTAGAAGTTAGAATTACAGCTTTCTTT. Its protein product is CASSLEVRITAFF. The chain joins TRBV7-9 to TRBJ1-1; D is ambiguous. The length of the CDR3 is 13 residues. V was pared by 1 base and J by 10 bases, with 13 bases between. Germline CDR1 is SEHNR and CDR2 is FQNEAQ (reference sequence).

The chain uses TRBV9 and TRBJ2-2; D gene unclear. Trimming shortened V by 0 bases and J by 3 bases, and 3 bases separated the two germline ends. The CDR3 loop spans 13 amino acids. CDR1 SGDLS and CDR2 YYNGEE come from the germline V gene. The DNA of the CDR3 is TGTGCCAGCAGCGTAGACTACACCGGGGAGCTGTTTTTT. Its translation is CASSVDYTGELFF. The full variable domain, with the rest looked up from reference TRBV9 and TRBJ2-2, is DSGVTQTPKHLITATGQRVTLRCSPRSGDLSVYWYQQSLDQGLQFLIQYYNGEERAKGNILERFSAQQFPDLHSELNLSSLELGDSALYFCASSVDYTGELFFGEGSRLTVL.

The count of this clonotype is one. V is TRBV30 and J is TRBJ2-3; D gene uncertain. The CDR3 covers 13 residues. CDR1 and CDR2 (germline): GTSNPN, SVGIG (reference sequence). Between the trimmed V and J ends, which lost 5 bases and 3 bases, there was a span of 12 bases. This CDR3 reads CAWDSTQTDTQYF. Written as DNA, the CDR3 is TGTGCCTGGGATAGCACGCAAACAGATACGCAGTATTTT.

The chain recombines TRBV7-8 with TRBJ1-5; no definite D call. V was shortened by 2 bases and J by 9 bases, with 14 bases between the two germline ends. Germline V gene data show CDR1 as SGHVS and CDR2 as FQNEAQ. The CDR3 loop spans 14 amino acids. The CDR3 nucleotides are TGTGCCAGCAGCTTATCTGGGCCTGATCTGCCCCAGCATTTT. It is translated as CASSLSGPDLPQHF. The whole variable domain, filled in from reference TRBV7-8 and TRBJ1-5, reads GAGVSQSPRYKVAKRGQDVALRCDPISGHVSLFWYQQALGQGPEFLTYFQNEAQLDKSGLPSDRFFAERPEGSVSTLKIQRTQQEDSAVYLCASSLSGPDLPQHFGDGTRLSIL.

The chain is built from TRBV4-1 and TRBJ1-1; D is ambiguous. From germline, CDR1 is MGHRA and CDR2 YSYEKL. The length of the CDR3 is 13 residues. The germline V and J ends were trimmed by 0 bases and 6 bases, with 8 bases remaining between them. The CDR3 region has the DNA TGCGCCAGCAGCCAAGAGGTAAGCGCTGAAGCTTTCTTT. It encodes CASSQEVSAEAFF.

This clonotype was seen only once. The J gene is TRBJ1-2, the V gene TRBV5-6, with D possibly matching TRBD1 (5 bases). Trimming took 0 bases from V and 2 from J, leaving 11 bases between them. CDR1 is SGHDT and CDR2 is YYEEEE in the germline V gene. This CDR3 has 15 residues. The DNA for the CDR3 is TGTGCCAGCAGCTTGGGGATGGGGCAGAACTATGGCTACACCTTC. Protein sequence: CASSLGMGQNYGYTF.

This clonotype has a handful of counts. The chain couples TRBV6-5 to TRBJ2-7; D unresolved. Germline lookup yields CDR1 MNHEY and CDR2 SVGAGI. CDR3 length equals 11 residues. V was cut by 0 bases and J by 7 bases, with 4 bases left in between. Here the CDR3 DNA reads TGTGCCAGCAGTTACTCGGGAGAGCAGTACTTC. Translating it yields CASSYSGEQYF.

CDR3 loop: CASSRGLEQNNEQFF. CDR3 coding DNA: TGTGCCAGCAGCCGGGGACTTGAGCAGAACAATGAGCAGTTCTTC. The chain uses TRBV5-4 and TRBJ2-1; tentative D call: TRBD2 (6 bases). The CDR3 runs to 15 residues. V was clipped by 4 bases and J by 5 bases, with 16 bases between them. The germline V gene has CDR1 SGHNT and CDR2 YYREEE (reference sequence).

This clonotype was counted between two and nine times. This sequence joins TRBV12-3 or TRBV12-4 and TRBJ2-5; D call uncertain. CDR3 length equals 14 residues. V was clipped by 3 bases and J by 2 bases, with 10 bases between them. CDR3 coding DNA: TGTGCCAGCAGTTTGACGGGCCTGCAAGAGACCCAGTACTTC. Translation: CASSLTGLQETQYF.

The CDR3, as DNA: TGTGCCAGCAGCTTAGCCCTCCAGGGGGGCACTGAAGCTTTCTTT. This sequence encodes CASSLALQGGTEAFF. The chain employs TRBV7-6 and TRBJ1-1; 7 bases fit TRBD1. The CDR3 length is 15 residues. V lost 0 bases, J lost 4 bases, and 5 bases stayed unmatched. Germline V gene data show CDR1 as SGHVS and CDR2 as FNYEAQ. Supplemented by reference TRBV7-6 and TRBJ1-1, the full variable domain reads GAGVSQSPRYKVTKRGQDVALRCDPISGHVSLYWYRQALGQGPEFLTYFNYEAQQDKSGLPNDRFSAERPEGSISTLTIQRTEQRDSAMYRCASSLALQGGTEAFFGQGTRLTVV.

The genes are TRBV19 and TRBJ1-2, with D possibly matching TRBD1 (6 bases). This CDR3 contains 16 residues. V lost 4 bases and J 8 bases, leaving 23 bases between the germline ends. CDR1 LNHDA and CDR2 SQIVND come from the germline V gene (reference sequence). The CDR3 DNA follows: TGTGCCAGTAGTACGCCAGCAGGGGAGGGAAGATTCGGCTACACCTTC. It codes for CASSTPAGEGRFGYTF.

This clonotype was seen a single time. The chain recombines TRBV2 with TRBJ2-7; either TRBD1 or TRBD2 may supply D (5 bases each). The V gene's germline CDR1 is SNHLY and CDR2 FYNNEI. Trimming took 3 bases from V and 2 from J, leaving 11 bases between them. The CDR3 totals 14 residues. The CDR3 DNA sequence: TGTGCCAGCAGTGAGGGGACGTTTACCTACGAGCAGTACTTC. The encoded protein is CASSEGTFTYEQYF.

V is TRBV4-1 and J is TRBJ1-3; D unclear. The CDR3 is made up of 12 amino acids. Trimming left V 1 base short and J 3 bases short, with 1 base between. Per the germline V gene, CDR1 is MGHRA and CDR2 is YSYEKL. The CDR3 DNA is TGCGCCAGCAGCCAAGTTGGAAACACCATATATTTT. Translated, it gives CASSQVGNTIYF.

The rearrangement joins TRBV20-1 to TRBJ1-1, with no clear D. The CDR3 totals 13 residues. V was shortened by 1 base and J by 1 base, with 7 bases between the two germline ends. Germline V gene data show CDR1 as DFQATT and CDR2 as SNEGSKA (reference sequence). Written as DNA, the CDR3 is TGCAGTGCTAGAGCTCTAGGGAACACTGAAGCTTTCTTT. Amino acid sequence: CSARALGNTEAFF.